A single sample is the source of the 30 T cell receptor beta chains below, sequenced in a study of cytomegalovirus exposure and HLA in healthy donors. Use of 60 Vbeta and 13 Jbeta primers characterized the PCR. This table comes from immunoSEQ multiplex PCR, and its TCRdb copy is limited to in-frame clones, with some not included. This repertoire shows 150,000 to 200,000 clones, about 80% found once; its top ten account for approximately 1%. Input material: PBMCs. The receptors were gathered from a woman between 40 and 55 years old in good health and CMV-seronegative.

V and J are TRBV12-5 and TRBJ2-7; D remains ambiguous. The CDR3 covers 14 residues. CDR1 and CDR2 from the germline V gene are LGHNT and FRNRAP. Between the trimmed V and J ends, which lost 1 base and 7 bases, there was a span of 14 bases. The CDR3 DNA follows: TGTGCTAGTGGTTTGGCAGGACGGCCTGGGGAGCAGTACGTC. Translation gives CASGLAGRPGEQYV.

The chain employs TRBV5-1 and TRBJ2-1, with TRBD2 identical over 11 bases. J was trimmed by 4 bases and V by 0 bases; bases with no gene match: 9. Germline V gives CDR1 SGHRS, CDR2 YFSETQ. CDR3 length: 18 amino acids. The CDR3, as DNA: TGCGCCAGCAGCTTGGCCACTAGCGGGAGCGGGGGTTACAATGAGCAGTTCTTC. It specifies CASSLATSGSGGYNEQFF.

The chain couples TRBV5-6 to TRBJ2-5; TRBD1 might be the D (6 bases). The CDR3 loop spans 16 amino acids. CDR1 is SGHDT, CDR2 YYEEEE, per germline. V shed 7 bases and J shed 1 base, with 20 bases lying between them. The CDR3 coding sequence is TGTGCCAGCGAGAAAAGGGGGACACTCCGCCAAGAGACCCAGTACTTC. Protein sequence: CASEKRGTLRQETQYF.

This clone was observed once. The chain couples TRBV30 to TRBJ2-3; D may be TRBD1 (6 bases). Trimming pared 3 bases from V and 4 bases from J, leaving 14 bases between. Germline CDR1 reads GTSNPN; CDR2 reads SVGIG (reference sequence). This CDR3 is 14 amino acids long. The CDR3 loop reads CAWRQGNAADTQYF. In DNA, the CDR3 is TGTGCCTGGAGACAGGGTAACGCGGCAGATACGCAGTATTTT.

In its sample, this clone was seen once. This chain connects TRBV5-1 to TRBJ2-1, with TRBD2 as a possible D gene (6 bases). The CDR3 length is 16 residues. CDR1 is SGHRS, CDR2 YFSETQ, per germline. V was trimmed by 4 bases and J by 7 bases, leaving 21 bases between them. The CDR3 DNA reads TGCGCCAGCAGCGTCGGATCGGGACTGGACTCAAATGAGCAGTTCTTC. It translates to CASSVGSGLDSNEQFF.

The CDR3 here is CASSLVAGAQETQYF. The CDR3 coding sequence is TGTGCCAGCAGCTTAGTAGCGGGGGCCCAAGAGACCCAGTACTTC. This sequence joins TRBV7-3 and TRBJ2-5; 9 nucleotides agree with TRBD2. This CDR3 has 15 amino acids. V gave up 2 bases and J gave up 1 base; unmatched junction bases: 2. The germline CDR1 and CDR2 sequences are SGHTA and FQGTGA. The full variable domain, its missing parts supplied by reference TRBV7-3 and TRBJ2-5, is GAGVSQTPSNKVTEKGKYVELRCDPISGHTALYWYRQSLGQGPEFLIYFQGTGAADDSGLPNDRFFAVRPEGSVSTLKIQRTERGDSAVYLCASSLVAGAQETQYFGPGTRLLVL.

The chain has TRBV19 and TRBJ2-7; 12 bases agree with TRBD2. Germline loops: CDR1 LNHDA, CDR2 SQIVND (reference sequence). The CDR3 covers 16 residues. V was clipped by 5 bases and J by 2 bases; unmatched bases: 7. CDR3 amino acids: CASSPSRTSGAYEQYF. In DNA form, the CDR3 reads TGTGCCAGTAGTCCGTCCAGGACTAGCGGGGCCTACGAGCAGTACTTC.

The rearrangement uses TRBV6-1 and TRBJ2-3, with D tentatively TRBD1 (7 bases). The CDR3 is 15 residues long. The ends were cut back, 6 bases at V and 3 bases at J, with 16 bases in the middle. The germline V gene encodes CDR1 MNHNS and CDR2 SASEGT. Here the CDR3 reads CASSVDREVTDTQYF. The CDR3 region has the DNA TGTGCCAGCAGCGTCGACAGGGAGGTAACAGATACGCAGTATTTT.

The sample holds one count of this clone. The CDR3 spells CASSPRPGGTSYEQYF. In DNA, the CDR3 is TGTGCCAGCAGCCCCCGCCCTGGCGGAACCTCCTACGAGCAGTACTTC. V usage is TRBV5-5 and J usage is TRBJ2-7, with D unclear. Trimming left V 4 bases short and J 0 bases short, with 17 bases between. CDR1 is SGHKS, CDR2 YYEKEE, per germline (reference sequence). The CDR3 sequence is 16 residues long.

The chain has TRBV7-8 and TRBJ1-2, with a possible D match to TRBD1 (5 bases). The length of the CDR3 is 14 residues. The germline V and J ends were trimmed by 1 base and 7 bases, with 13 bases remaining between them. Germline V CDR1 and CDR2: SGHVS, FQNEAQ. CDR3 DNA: TGTGCCAGCAGCTTAGATGGGGGGGATCGTGGCTACACCTTC. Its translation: CASSLDGGDRGYTF.

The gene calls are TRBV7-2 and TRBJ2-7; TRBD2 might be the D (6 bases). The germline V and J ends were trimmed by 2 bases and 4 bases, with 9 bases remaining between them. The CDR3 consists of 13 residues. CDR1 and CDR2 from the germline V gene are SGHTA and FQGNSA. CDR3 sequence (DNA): TGTGCCAGCAGCTTATCGGGAGTGTACGAGCAGTACGTC. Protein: CASSLSGVYEQYV.

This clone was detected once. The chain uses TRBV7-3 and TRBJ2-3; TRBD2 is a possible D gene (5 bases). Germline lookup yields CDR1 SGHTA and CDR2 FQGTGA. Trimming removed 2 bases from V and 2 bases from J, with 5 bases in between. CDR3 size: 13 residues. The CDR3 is CASSLDYTDTQYF. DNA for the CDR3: TGTGCCAGCAGCTTAGACTACACAGATACGCAGTATTTT.

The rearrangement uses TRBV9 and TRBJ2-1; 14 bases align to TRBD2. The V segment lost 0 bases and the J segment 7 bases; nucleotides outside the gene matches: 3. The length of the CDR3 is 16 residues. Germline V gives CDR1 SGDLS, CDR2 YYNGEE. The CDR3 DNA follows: TGTGCCAGCAGCGTAGCCGGGACTAGCGGGAGTAATGAGCAGTTCTTC. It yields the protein CASSVAGTSGSNEQFF.

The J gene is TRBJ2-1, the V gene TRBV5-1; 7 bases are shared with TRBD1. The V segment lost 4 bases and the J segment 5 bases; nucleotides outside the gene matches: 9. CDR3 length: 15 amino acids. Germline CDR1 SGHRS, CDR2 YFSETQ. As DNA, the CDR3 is TGCGCCAGCAGCCCAGTCGACAGGGCCGACAATGAGCAGTTCTTC. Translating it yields CASSPVDRADNEQFF.

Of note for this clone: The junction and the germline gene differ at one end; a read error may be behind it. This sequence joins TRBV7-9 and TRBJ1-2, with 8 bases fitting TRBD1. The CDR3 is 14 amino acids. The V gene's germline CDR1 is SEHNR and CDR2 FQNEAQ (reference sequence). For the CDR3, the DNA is TGTTCCAGCAGCTACCCGGACAGGGTATATGGCTACACCTTC. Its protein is CSSSYPDRVYGYTF. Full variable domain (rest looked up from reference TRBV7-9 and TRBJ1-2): DTGVSQNPRHKITKRGQNVTFRCDPISEHNRLYWYRQTLGQGPEFLTYFQNEAQLEKSRLLSDRFSAERPKGSFSTLEIQRTEQGDSAMYLCSSSYPDRVYGYTFGSGTRLTVV.

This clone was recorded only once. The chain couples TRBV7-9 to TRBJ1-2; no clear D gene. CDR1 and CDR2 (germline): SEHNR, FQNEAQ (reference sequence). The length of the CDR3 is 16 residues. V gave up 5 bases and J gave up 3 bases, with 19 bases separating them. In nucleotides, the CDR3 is TGTGCCAGCAGCCGTAAAACAGTTTCGGTTGACTATGGCTACACCTTC. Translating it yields CASSRKTVSVDYGYTF.

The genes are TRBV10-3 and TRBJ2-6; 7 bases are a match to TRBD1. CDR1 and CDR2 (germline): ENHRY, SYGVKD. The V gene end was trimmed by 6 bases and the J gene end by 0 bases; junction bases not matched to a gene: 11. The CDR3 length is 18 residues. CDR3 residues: CAISARQGKASGANVLTF. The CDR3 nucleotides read TGTGCCATCAGCGCTCGACAGGGAAAGGCCTCTGGGGCCAACGTCCTGACTTTC.

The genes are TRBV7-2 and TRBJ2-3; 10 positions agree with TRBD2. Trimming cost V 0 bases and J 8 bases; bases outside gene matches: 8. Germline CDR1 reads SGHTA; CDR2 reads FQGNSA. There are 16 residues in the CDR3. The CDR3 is CASSLAQSGRAFTQYF. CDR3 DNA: TGTGCCAGCAGCTTAGCCCAAAGCGGGAGGGCCTTTACGCAGTATTTT.

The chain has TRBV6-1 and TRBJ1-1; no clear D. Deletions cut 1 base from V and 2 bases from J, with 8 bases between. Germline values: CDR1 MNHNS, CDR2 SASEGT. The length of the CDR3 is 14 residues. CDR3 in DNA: TGTGCCAGCAGTGAAGTGGGAGTAAACACTGAAGCTTTCTTT. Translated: CASSEVGVNTEAFF.

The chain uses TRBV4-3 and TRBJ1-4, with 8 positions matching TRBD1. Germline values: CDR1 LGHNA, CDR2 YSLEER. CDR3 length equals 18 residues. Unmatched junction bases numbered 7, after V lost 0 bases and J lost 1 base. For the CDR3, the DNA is TGCGCCAGCAGCCAAGATCAGGGGGCGTTTTTAACTAATGAAAAACTGTTTTTT. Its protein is CASSQDQGAFLTNEKLFF.

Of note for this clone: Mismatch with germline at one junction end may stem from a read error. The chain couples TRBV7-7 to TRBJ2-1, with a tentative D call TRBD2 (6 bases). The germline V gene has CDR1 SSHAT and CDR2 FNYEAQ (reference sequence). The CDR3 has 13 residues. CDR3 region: CASSNGGTGTWFF. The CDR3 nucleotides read TGTGCTAGCAGCAACGGAGGGACCGGGACGTGGTTCTTC.

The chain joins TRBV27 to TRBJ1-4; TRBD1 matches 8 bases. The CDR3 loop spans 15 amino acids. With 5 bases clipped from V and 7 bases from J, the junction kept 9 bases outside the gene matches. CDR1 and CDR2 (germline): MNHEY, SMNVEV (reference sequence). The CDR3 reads CASSPRQGMREKLFF. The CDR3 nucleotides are TGTGCCAGCAGTCCCCGACAGGGGATGCGTGAAAAACTGTTTTTT.

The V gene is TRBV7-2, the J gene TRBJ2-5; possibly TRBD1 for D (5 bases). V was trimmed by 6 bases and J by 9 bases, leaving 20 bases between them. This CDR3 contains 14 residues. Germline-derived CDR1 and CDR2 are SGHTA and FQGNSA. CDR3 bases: TGTGCCAGCAGTCTTCAGAGGCAGGACACGGCCCAGTACTTC. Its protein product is CASSLQRQDTAQYF.

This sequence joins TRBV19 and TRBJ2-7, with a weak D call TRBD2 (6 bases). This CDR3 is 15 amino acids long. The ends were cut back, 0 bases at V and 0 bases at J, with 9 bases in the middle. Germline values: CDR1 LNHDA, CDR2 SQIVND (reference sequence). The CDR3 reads CASSIDLGGSYEQYF. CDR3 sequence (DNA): TGTGCCAGTAGTATAGATTTGGGGGGCTCCTACGAGCAGTACTTC.

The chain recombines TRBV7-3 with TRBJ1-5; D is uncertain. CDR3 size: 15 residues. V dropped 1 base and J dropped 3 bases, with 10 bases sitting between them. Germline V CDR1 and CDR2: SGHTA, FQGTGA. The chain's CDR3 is CASSLSGEPNQPQHF. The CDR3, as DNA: TGTGCCAGCAGCTTAAGCGGGGAGCCCAATCAGCCCCAGCATTTT.

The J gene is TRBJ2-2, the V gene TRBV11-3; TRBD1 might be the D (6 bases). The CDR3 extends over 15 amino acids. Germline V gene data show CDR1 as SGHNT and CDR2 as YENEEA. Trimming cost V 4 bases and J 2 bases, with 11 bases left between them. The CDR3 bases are TGTGCCAGCAGCTCCAGGGGAAGTAACACCGGGGAGCTGTTTTTT. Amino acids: CASSSRGSNTGELFF.

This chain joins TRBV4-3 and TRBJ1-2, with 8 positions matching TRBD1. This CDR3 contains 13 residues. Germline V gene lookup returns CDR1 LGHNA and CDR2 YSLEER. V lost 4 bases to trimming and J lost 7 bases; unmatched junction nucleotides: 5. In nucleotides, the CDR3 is TGCGCCAGCAGCCCGCAGGGGGCCGGTGGCTACACCTTC. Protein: CASSPQGAGGYTF.

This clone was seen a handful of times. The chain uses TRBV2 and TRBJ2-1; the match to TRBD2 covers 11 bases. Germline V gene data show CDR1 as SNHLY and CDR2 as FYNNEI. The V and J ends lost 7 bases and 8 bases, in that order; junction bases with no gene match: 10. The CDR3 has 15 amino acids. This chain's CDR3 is CASNLGTSGLDEQFF. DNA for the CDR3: TGTGCCAGCAACCTCGGGACTAGCGGCCTCGATGAGCAGTTCTTC.

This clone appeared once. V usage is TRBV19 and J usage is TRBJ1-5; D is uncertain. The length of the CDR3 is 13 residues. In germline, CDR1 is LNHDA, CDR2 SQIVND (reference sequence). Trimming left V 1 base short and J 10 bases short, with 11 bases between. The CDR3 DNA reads TGTGCCAGTAGTATAGTTTCGAGGGAACCCCAGCATTTT. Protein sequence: CASSIVSREPQHF.

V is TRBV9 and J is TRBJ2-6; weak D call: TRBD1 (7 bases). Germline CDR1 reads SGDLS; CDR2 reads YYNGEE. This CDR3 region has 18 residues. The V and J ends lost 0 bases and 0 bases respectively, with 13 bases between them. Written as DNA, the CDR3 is TGTGCCAGCAGCGTAGGGAGGGCAGGGGGCTCTGGGGCCAACGTCCTGACTTTC. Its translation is CASSVGRAGGSGANVLTF. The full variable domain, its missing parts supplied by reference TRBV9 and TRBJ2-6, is DSGVTQTPKHLITATGQRVTLRCSPRSGDLSVYWYQQSLDQGLQFLIQYYNGEERAKGNILERFSAQQFPDLHSELNLSSLELGDSALYFCASSVGRAGGSGANVLTFGAGSRLTVL.